The source of this TCR beta chain is a study of OX40 agonist ivuxolimab in advanced cancers. Background for the entire study: Ivuxolimab was an agonistic, fully human IgG2 monoclonal antibody directed against OX40 (CD134), a costimulatory receptor. In the dose-escalation cohort, nearly 85% of patients were male, and the mean age was 60 years with a range of roughly 20 to 85. The monotherapy dose-escalation portion (N ≈ 50 patients) of the phase I ivuxolimab trial is reported in the paper. The point of sequencing TCRbeta in the periphery was to test whether ivuxolimab changed TCR sequence diversity and drove clonal T-cell expansion. Prior anti-PD-1, anti-PD-L1 or anti-CTLA-4 therapy was permitted, and checkpoint inhibitors had been received by more than 35% of dose-escalation patients. Among the roughly 52 dose-escalation patients, about 20 had hepatocellular carcinoma, roughly 15 melanoma, 9 renal cell carcinoma and 9 head and neck cancer. Partial responses occurred in three dose-escalation patients: two with cutaneous melanoma and one with hepatocellular carcinoma. Intravenous ivuxolimab was administered to patients every 2 weeks at six dose levels: 0.01, 0.1, 0.3, 1.5, 3 and 10 mg/kg. What the study reported, not specific to this receptor: After ivuxolimab, more expanded clones were found on average in CD8+ T cells than in CD4+ T cells. Low levels of normalized T-cell clonal expansion were also seen in some nonresponding patients. In the 0.1-3.0 mg/kg groups, partial responders were among the patients with the lowest normalized peripheral clonal expansion, particularly in CD8+ T cells. Clonal expansion of both CD4+ and CD8+ blood T cells was observed from baseline to week 6 at doses 0.1 to 3.0 mg/kg. Antigen specificity was not determined for the clonally expanded peripheral T cells.

The trial excluded patients who had a history of autoimmune disease or were on systemic immunosuppression. In every dose cohort, peripheral blood was drawn for TCR sequencing at baseline, cycle 4 day 1, and cycle 7 day 1. The samples were drawn from a first-in-human, open-label, multicenter phase I dose-escalation trial of ivuxolimab. Adults with locally advanced or metastatic melanoma, renal cell, hepatocellular, or head and neck squamous cell carcinoma were enrolled in the trial. Before TCR sequencing, CD4+ and CD8+ T cells were separately sorted from peripheral blood. Genomic DNA was extracted from sorted cells for sequencing of the TCRbeta CDR3 region. TCRbeta CDR3 regions were sequenced using the immunoSEQ Assay. Held by TCRdb, this immuneACCESS table contains in-frame sequences only and omits some clones. Under half of the omission traces to an unresolved V gene where checked; the cause of the rest is unknown. The sample table holds around 46,000 clones, of which 89% were seen once. 12% of the sample goes to the ten largest clones.

This clone qualifies as medium-sized (0.01 to 0.1%). Its antigen remains undetermined. No base quality information exists; no much larger clone differs at one position. This sample comprised CD4+ or CD8+ T cells sorted from blood, obtained in a trial of the OX40 agonist ivuxolimab. The sequence was collected from an adult with an advanced solid tumor such as melanoma, head and neck, liver or kidney cancer.

Here the CDR3 is given as CASSQGQGIANTGELFF. The nucleotides read TGCGCCAGCAGCCAGGGACAGGGAATCGCGAACACCGGGGAGCTGTTTTTT. The rearrangement combines TRBV4-3 with TRBJ2-2, with TRBD1 identical over 9 junction bases. Clipping removes 3 bases from V and 0 bases from J, with 5 as the unmatched junction base count. In the germline V gene, CDR1 corresponds to LGHNA and CDR2 to YSLEER. Including cysteine and phenylalanine, the CDR3 has 17 amino acids. Here the CDR3 DNA is all that survives: 51 bases in frame from base 1.